This T cell receptor (beta chain) was documented in a study of T cells after posttransplantation cyclophosphamide. The CDR3 spans 15 residues. V lost 0 bases to trimming and J lost 1 base, with 9 bases between them. Germline assignment: CDR1 MNHEY and CDR2 SVGAGI. Cyclophosphamide on days +3 and +4 followed busulfan-fludarabine conditioning and a marrow graft. Libraries were prepared by immunoSEQ multiplex PCR; TCRdb keeps only in-frame clonotypes and omits some of them. The table records more than 10,000 clones, around 90% of them present only once. On this clone itself: The antigen remains undetermined.

Study-wide points: Recipient CMV seropositivity and CMV reactivation strongly tracked TRB clonality. Tissue-infiltrating T cells from skin or gut overlapped little with blood T cells. Later post-transplant blood repertoires were often dominated by donor CD8+ memory clones.

This receptor was taken from a female patient in her 30s who received an allogeneic stem cell transplant from an unrelated donor, was CMV-positive, and had no GVHD. A subset of T cells may come from the graft donor. V is TRBV6-5 and J is TRBJ2-5; D ambiguous. This material consisted of PBMCs, taken after allogeneic stem cell transplant with posttransplant cyclophosphamide. The CDR3 is CASSYSSRPQETQYF. The CDR3 DNA follows: TGTGCCAGCAGTTACTCCTCGAGGCCCCAAGAGACCCAGTACTTC.